The 9 T cell receptor beta chains below come from one sample, sequenced in a study of blood T cell repertoires in COVID-19. This table comes from immunoSEQ multiplex PCR, and its TCRdb copy is limited to in-frame clones, with some not included. This table holds about 270,000 clones, about 91% found once. The source material was PBMCs or T cells enriched from blood (not recorded which). These TCRs come from a man aged 35-49 years who had been exposed to COVID-19.

This clone was recorded once. The V gene is TRBV5-1, the J gene TRBJ2-1; 12 positions match TRBD2. The germline gives CDR1 SGHRS, CDR2 YFSETQ. Trimming removed 0 bases from V and 9 bases from J; junction bases left unmatched: 4. The CDR3 spans 15 residues. The DNA of the CDR3 is TGCGCCAGCAGCTTGGCACTAGCGGGAGGATTTGAGCAGTTCTTC. It is translated as CASSLALAGGFEQFF.

V and J are TRBV4-1 and TRBJ1-3; maybe TRBD1 (5 bases). Germline loops: CDR1 MGHRA, CDR2 YSYEKL. The CDR3 contains 15 residues. V lost 7 bases and J lost 0, with 13 bases in between. The CDR3 sequence is CASTRDSNSGNTIYF. As DNA, the CDR3 is TGCGCCAGCACTCGCGACAGCAACTCTGGAAACACCATATATTTT.

CDR3 residues: CASSPDRTSNYGYTF. The CDR3 nucleotides read TGTGCCAGTAGTCCTGACAGGACATCTAACTATGGCTACACCTTC. The chain uses TRBV19 and TRBJ1-2, with a possible D match to TRBD1 (6 bases). The CDR3 runs 15 residues. V was clipped by 5 bases and J by 0 bases, with 13 bases between them. CDR1 and CDR2 (germline): LNHDA, SQIVND (reference sequence). The full variable domain, its missing parts supplied by reference TRBV19 and TRBJ1-2, is DGGITQSPKYLFRKEGQNVTLSCEQNLNHDAMYWYRQDPGQGLRLIYYSQIVNDFQKGDIAEGYSVSREKKESFPLTVTSAQKNPTAFYLCASSPDRTSNYGYTFGSGTRLTVV.

To note about this clone: This sample includes further DNA sequences coding for the same CDR3. J is TRBJ2-1 and V is TRBV9, with 11 bases matching TRBD2. CDR3 length: 15 residues. Per the germline V gene, CDR1 is SGDLS and CDR2 is YYNGEE. The V segment lost 2 bases and the J segment 4 bases; nucleotides outside the gene matches: 2. CDR3 region: CASSVGTSGYNEQFF. In DNA, the CDR3 is TGTGCCAGCAGCGTCGGGACTAGCGGTTACAATGAGCAGTTCTTC.

The chain recombines TRBV6-2 or TRBV6-3 with TRBJ1-2, with D hard to call. Germline CDR1 reads MNHEY; CDR2 reads SVGEGT. The germline V and J ends were trimmed by 1 base and 4 bases, with 4 bases remaining between them. CDR3 length equals 12 residues. The CDR3 coding sequence is TGTGCCAGCAGTTACTTACTCTATGGCTACACCTTC. Protein product: CASSYLLYGYTF.

The V call is TRBV3-1 (or the pseudogene TRBV3-2), the J call TRBJ1-5; D might be TRBD1 (5 bases). The V gene's germline CDR1 is LGHDT and CDR2 YNNKEL (reference sequence). The CDR3 totals 15 residues. Trimming shortened V by 2 bases and J by 1 base, and 9 bases separated the two germline ends. CDR3 in amino acids: CASSQQGVSNQPQHF. The CDR3, as DNA: TGTGCCAGCAGCCAACAGGGCGTGAGCAATCAGCCCCAGCATTTT.

V is TRBV30 and J is TRBJ2-7; 9 nucleotides match TRBD2. After removal of 2 bases from V and 4 bases from J, the junction contained 3 bases not matched to a gene. This CDR3 is 13 amino acids long. The germline V gene encodes CDR1 GTSNPN and CDR2 SVGIG (reference sequence). CDR3 region: CAWSNAGGYEQYF. DNA for the CDR3: TGTGCCTGGAGTAATGCGGGAGGGTACGAGCAGTACTTC.

This clone was seen only a few times. The chain joins TRBV5-4 to TRBJ2-2, with D possibly being TRBD1 (6 bases). Germline loops: CDR1 SGHNT, CDR2 YYREEE (reference sequence). The length of the CDR3 is 15 residues. V was trimmed by 2 bases and J by 1 base, leaving 9 bases between them. The CDR3 DNA follows: TGTGCCAGCAGCTTTGGCAGGGGGAACACCGGGGAGCTGTTTTTT. Amino acids: CASSFGRGNTGELFF.

The V call is TRBV28, the J call TRBJ1-1; no firm D call. CDR3 length: 13 amino acids. Trimming took off 7 bases at V and 3 bases at J, with 12 bases between the two ends. Germline V lookup: CDR1 MDHEN, CDR2 SYDVKM. CDR3 nucleotides: TGTGCCAGCACCTTCCCCGGAGACACTGAAGCTTTCTTT. Translated: CASTFPGDTEAFF.